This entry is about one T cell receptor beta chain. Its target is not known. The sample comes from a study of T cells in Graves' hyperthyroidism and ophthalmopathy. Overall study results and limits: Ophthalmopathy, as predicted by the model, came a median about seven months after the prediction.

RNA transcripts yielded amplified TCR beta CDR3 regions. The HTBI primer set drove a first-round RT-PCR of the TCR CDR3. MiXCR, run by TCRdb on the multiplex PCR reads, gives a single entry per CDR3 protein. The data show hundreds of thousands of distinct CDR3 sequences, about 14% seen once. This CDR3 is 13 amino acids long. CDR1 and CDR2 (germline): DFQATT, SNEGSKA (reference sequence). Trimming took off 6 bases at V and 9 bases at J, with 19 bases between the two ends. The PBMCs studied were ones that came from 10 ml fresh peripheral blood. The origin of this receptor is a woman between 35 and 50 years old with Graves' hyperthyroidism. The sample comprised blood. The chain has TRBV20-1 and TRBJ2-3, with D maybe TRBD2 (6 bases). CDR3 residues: CSAILSSAGTQYF. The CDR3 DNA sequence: TGCAGTGCCATACTGTCTAGCGCAGGCACGCAGTATTTT.